These 13 T cell receptor beta chains came from one sample sequenced in a study of blood T cell repertoires in COVID-19. Libraries were prepared by immunoSEQ multiplex PCR; TCRdb keeps only in-frame clonotypes and omits some of them. The sample includes 180,000 or so clones, roughly four fifths of them seen just once. Sequenced: peripheral blood. These TCRs come from a man between 50 and 59 years old who had recovered from COVID-19.

Only a few counts were recorded for this clone. CDR3 in amino acids: CASSRGTSGTNEQFF. CDR3 sequence (DNA): TGTGCCAGCAGCCGCGGGACTAGCGGGACCAATGAGCAGTTCTTC. V is TRBV7-6 and J is TRBJ2-1, with 13 bases aligning to TRBD2. V lost 5 bases and J lost 6; bases outside the gene matches: 4. CDR3 length equals 15 residues. CDR1 is SGHVS, CDR2 FNYEAQ, per germline.

The V call is TRBV7-9, the J call TRBJ2-3; tentative D call: TRBD2 (6 bases). CDR1 and CDR2 from the germline V gene are SEHNR and FQNEAQ (reference sequence). The CDR3 is 19 amino acids. V was cut by 5 bases and J by 4 bases, with 28 bases left in between. This chain's CDR3 is CASSPSWTGGGGIPDTQYF. DNA for the CDR3: TGTGCCAGCAGCCCCTCCTGGACCGGGGGTGGCGGGATTCCAGATACGCAGTATTTT.

This clone appeared once. The chain has TRBV19 and TRBJ2-1; 11 positions match TRBD2. The V segment lost 3 bases and the J segment 3 bases; nucleotides outside the gene matches: 4. CDR3 length: 16 amino acids. CDR1 and CDR2 (germline): LNHDA, SQIVND (reference sequence). Here the CDR3 reads CASSIITSGSYNEQFF. Written as DNA, the CDR3 is TGTGCCAGTAGTATCATCACTAGCGGGAGCTACAATGAGCAGTTCTTC. The whole variable domain, filled in from reference TRBV19 and TRBJ2-1, reads DGGITQSPKYLFRKEGQNVTLSCEQNLNHDAMYWYRQDPGQGLRLIYYSQIVNDFQKGDIAEGYSVSREKKESFPLTVTSAQKNPTAFYLCASSIITSGSYNEQFFGPGTRLTVL.

The chain links TRBV27 to TRBJ2-7, with a possible D match to TRBD1 (6 bases). The CDR3 length is 17 residues. Trimming cost V 5 bases and J 1 base, with 21 bases left between them. CDR1 and CDR2 (germline): MNHEY, SMNVEV (reference sequence). CDR3 in DNA: TGTGCCAGCAGTGAAAGGAAGGGCAGGGGAATTTCCTACGAGCAGTACTTC. Translating gives CASSERKGRGISYEQYF.

This chain joins TRBV6-6 and TRBJ2-7, with 10 bases fitting TRBD2. The germline CDR1 and CDR2 sequences are MNHNY and SVGAGI (reference sequence). After removal of 4 bases from V and 9 bases from J, the junction contained 12 bases not matched to a gene. This CDR3 has 15 residues. The CDR3 is CASSFTQAGGQVQYF. The CDR3 nucleotides read TGTGCCAGCAGTTTCACCCAAGCGGGAGGGCAAGTGCAGTACTTC.

The chain recombines TRBV19 with TRBJ1-5; no firm D call. From germline, CDR1 is LNHDA and CDR2 SQIVND (reference sequence). The CDR3 totals 12 residues. V lost 7 bases to trimming and J lost 0 bases, with 4 bases between them. DNA for the CDR3: TGTGCCAGTAAACATAGCAATCAGCCCCAGCATTTT. It encodes CASKHSNQPQHF.

V usage is TRBV19 and J usage is TRBJ1-1; TRBD1 agrees at 7 bases. From germline, CDR1 is LNHDA and CDR2 SQIVND (reference sequence). Trimming removed 7 bases from V and 11 bases from J; junction bases left unmatched: 19. The CDR3 spans 15 residues. This chain's CDR3 is CASNKDRSYAEVAFF. The CDR3 nucleotides are TGTGCCAGTAATAAGGACAGGTCGTATGCGGAAGTGGCTTTCTTT.

This clone has only a few counts. The rearrangement uses TRBV19 and TRBJ1-1, with 10 bases fitting TRBD1. From germline, CDR1 is LNHDA and CDR2 SQIVND (reference sequence). The CDR3 covers 15 residues. V lost 7 bases to trimming and J lost 3 bases; unmatched junction nucleotides: 8. The CDR3 sequence is CASISRQGADTEAFF. The CDR3 bases are TGTGCCAGTATATCCAGACAGGGGGCCGACACTGAAGCTTTCTTT.

The chain carries TRBV6-4 and TRBJ2-1; 15 bases are a match to TRBD2. Germline lookup yields CDR1 MRHNA and CDR2 SNTAGT. After removal of 1 base from V and 7 bases from J, the junction contained 8 bases not matched to a gene. This CDR3 comprises 18 residues. CDR3 residues: CASSDFRTSGRAENEQFF. The CDR3 nucleotides read TGTGCCAGCAGTGACTTTAGGACTAGCGGGAGGGCCGAGAATGAGCAGTTCTTC.

The chain joins TRBV5-1 to TRBJ2-3, with 9 bases matching TRBD2. The V and J ends lost 0 bases and 6 bases, in that order; junction bases with no gene match: 8. The CDR3 totals 16 residues. Germline lookup yields CDR1 SGHRS and CDR2 YFSETQ. The CDR3 here is CASSLVLAGVLDTQYF. In DNA form, the CDR3 reads TGCGCCAGCAGCTTGGTGTTAGCGGGAGTCTTGGATACGCAGTATTTT.

The gene calls are TRBV15 and TRBJ1-6; 11 nucleotides line up with TRBD1. Per the germline V gene, CDR1 is LNHNV and CDR2 is YYDKDF (reference sequence). The ends lost 0 bases at V and 10 bases at J; junction bases unmatched: 5. CDR3 length: 16 residues. In nucleotides, the CDR3 is TGTGCCACCAGCAGAGATGGACAGGGGGCAGTCTCACCCCTCCACTTT. Translating it yields CATSRDGQGAVSPLHF. Full variable domain (missing parts from reference TRBV15 and TRBJ1-6): DAMVIQNPRYQVTQFGKPVTLSCSQTLNHNVMYWYQQKSSQAPKLLFHYYDKDFNNEADTPDNFQSRRPNTSFCFLDIRSPGLGDTAMYLCATSRDGQGAVSPLHFGNGTRLTVT.

The chain carries TRBV7-9 and TRBJ2-1; no definite D call. V lost 0 bases, J lost 10 bases, and 4 bases lay in between. From germline, CDR1 is SEHNR and CDR2 FQNEAQ (reference sequence). The CDR3 is 11 amino acids. The CDR3, as DNA: TGTGCCAGCAGCTTAGCGCGCGAGCAGTTCTTC. This codes for CASSLAREQFF.

This clone has only one observation. The chain has TRBV27 and TRBJ2-7; D is perhaps TRBD2 (7 bases). The CDR3 consists of 15 residues. Per the germline V gene, CDR1 is MNHEY and CDR2 is SMNVEV (reference sequence). V lost 9 bases and J lost 3, with 21 bases in between. In DNA, the CDR3 is TGTGCCAGAATCCCCCGGGGAGGGACAAGCTACGAGCAGTACTTC. This translates into CARIPRGGTSYEQYF.